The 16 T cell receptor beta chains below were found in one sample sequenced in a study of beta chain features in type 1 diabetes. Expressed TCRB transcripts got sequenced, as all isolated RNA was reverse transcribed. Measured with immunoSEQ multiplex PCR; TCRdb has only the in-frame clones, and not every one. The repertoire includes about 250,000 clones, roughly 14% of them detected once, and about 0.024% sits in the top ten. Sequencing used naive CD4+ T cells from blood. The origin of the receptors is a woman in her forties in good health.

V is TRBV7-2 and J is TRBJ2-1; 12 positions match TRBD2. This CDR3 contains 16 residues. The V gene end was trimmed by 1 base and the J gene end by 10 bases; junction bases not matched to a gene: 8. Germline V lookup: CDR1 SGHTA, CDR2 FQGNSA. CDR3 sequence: CASSLVGPSGGGEQFF. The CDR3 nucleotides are TGTGCCAGCAGCTTAGTTGGGCCTAGCGGGGGGGGAGAGCAGTTCTTC.

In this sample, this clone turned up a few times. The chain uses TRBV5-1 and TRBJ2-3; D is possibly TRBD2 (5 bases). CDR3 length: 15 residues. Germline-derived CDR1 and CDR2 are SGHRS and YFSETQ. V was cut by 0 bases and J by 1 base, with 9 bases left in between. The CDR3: CASSLAISGTDTQYF. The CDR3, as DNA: TGCGCCAGCAGCTTGGCCATTAGCGGCACAGATACGCAGTATTTT.

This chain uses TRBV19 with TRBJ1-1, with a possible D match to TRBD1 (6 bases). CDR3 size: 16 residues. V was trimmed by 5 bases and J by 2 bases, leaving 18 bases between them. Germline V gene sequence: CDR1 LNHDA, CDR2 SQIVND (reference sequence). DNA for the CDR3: TGTGCCAGTAGTCCGCTTACCGGGGGGCTTAACACTGAAGCTTTCTTT. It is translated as CASSPLTGGLNTEAFF.

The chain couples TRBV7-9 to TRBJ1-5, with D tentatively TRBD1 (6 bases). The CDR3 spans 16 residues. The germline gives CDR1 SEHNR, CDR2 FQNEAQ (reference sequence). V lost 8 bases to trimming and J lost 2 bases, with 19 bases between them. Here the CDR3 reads CASARGGISGNQPQHF. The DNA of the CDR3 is TGTGCCAGCGCAAGGGGGGGGATTAGCGGCAATCAGCCCCAGCATTTT.

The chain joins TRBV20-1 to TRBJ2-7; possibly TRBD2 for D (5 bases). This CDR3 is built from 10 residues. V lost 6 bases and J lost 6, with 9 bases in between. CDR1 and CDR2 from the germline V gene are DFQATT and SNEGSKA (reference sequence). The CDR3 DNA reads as TGCAGTGCCAACGGAGGCGAGCAGTACTTC. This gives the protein CSANGGEQYF.

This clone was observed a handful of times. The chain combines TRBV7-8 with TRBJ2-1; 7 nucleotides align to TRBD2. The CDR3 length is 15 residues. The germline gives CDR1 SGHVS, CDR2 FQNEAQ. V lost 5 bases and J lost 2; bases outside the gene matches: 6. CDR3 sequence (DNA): TGTGCCAGCAGCCCCCGGGGGGACGCCTACAATGAGCAGTTCTTC. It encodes CASSPRGDAYNEQFF.

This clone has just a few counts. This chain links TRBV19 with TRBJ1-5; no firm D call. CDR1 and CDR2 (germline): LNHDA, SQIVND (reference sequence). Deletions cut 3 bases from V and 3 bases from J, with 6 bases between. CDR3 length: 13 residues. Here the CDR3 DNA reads TGTGCCAGTAGTATTGGCCCCAATCAGCCCCAGCATTTT. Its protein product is CASSIGPNQPQHF.

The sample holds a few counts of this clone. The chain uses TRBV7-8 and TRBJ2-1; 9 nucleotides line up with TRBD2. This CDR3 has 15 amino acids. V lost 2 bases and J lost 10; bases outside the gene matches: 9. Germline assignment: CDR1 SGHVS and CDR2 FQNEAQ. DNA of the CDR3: TGTGCCAGCAGCTTAAATGGCGGGGGGGCAGGCGAGCAGTTCTTC. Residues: CASSLNGGGAGEQFF.

The CDR3 nucleotides read TGTGCCAGAAATTGGGGGGGCGCCGAGCAGTACTTC. It is translated as CARNWGGAEQYF. V is TRBV9 and J is TRBJ2-7; D possibly corresponds to TRBD2 (7 bases). Between the trimmed V and J ends, which lost 8 bases and 6 bases, there was a span of 15 bases. The CDR3 is 12 amino acids. In germline, CDR1 is SGDLS, CDR2 YYNGEE.

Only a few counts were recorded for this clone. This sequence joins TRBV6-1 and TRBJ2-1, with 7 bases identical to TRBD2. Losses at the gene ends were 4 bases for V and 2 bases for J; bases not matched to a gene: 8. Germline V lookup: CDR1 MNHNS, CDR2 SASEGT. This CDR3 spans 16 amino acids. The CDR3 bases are TGTGCCAGCAGTGTAAGGCGGGGGATACCCTACAATGAGCAGTTCTTC. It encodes CASSVRRGIPYNEQFF.

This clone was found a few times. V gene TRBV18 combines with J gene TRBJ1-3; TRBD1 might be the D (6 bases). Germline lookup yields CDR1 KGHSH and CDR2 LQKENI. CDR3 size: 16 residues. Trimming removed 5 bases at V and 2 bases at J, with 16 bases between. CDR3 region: CASSAPYRVAGNTIYF. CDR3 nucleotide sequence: TGTGCCAGCTCAGCCCCCTACAGGGTCGCTGGAAACACCATATATTTT.

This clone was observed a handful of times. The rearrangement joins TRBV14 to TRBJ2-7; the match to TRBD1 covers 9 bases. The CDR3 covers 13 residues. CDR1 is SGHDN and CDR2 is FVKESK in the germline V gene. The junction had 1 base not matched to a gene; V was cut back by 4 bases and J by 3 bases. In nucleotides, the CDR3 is TGTGCCAGCAGCCGGGACAGGGTCTACGAGCAGTACTTC. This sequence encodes CASSRDRVYEQYF.

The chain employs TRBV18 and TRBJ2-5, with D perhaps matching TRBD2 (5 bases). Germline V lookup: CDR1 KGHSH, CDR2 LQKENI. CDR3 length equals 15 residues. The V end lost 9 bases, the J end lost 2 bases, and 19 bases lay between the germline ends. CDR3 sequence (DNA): TGTGCCAGTACCCCGGATACGGGGATACAAGAGACCCAGTACTTC. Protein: CASTPDTGIQETQYF.

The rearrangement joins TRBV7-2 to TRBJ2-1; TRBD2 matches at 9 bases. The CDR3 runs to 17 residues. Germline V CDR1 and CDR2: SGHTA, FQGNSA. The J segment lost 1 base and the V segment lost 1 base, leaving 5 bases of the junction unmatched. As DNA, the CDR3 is TGTGCCAGCAGCTTAGGTGGAGCGGGGGGTTCCTACAATGAGCAGTTCTTC. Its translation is CASSLGGAGGSYNEQFF.

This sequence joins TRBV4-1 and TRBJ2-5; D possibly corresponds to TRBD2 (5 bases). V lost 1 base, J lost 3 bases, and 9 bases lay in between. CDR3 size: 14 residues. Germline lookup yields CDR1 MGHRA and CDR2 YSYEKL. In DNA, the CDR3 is TGCGCCAGCAGCCAAGTACGAGGGAAAGAGACCCAGTACTTC. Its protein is CASSQVRGKETQYF.

CDR3 sequence: CASSLNSPSGTGELFF. CDR3 nucleotide sequence: TGTGCCAGCAGCTTAAACAGCCCCTCCGGCACCGGGGAGCTGTTTTTT. The chain recombines TRBV7-9 with TRBJ2-2, with D unclear. V dropped 2 bases and J dropped 4 bases, with 14 bases sitting between them. Looked up from germline, CDR1 is SEHNR and CDR2 is FQNEAQ (reference sequence). The CDR3 loop spans 16 amino acids.